These 22 T cell receptor beta chains originate from one sample sequenced in a study of control samples from healthy donors and cancer patients. This table comes from immunoSEQ multiplex PCR, and its TCRdb copy is limited to in-frame clones, with some not included. The sample lists 150,000 to 200,000 clones; approximately 94% were seen once. The sequencing sample was made of blood. The receptors were gathered from a middle-aged woman in good health.

This rearrangement joins TRBV2 to TRBJ1-1; a possible D gene is TRBD1 (5 bases). V was cut by 3 bases and J by 6 bases, with 20 bases left in between. Germline V lookup: CDR1 SNHLY, CDR2 FYNNEI. CDR3 length equals 16 residues. The DNA for the CDR3 is TGTGCCAGCAGTGATCCTGATCTGGGGAGGGGAGCTGAAGCTTTCTTT. Translation gives CASSDPDLGRGAEAFF.

The chain recombines TRBV27 with TRBJ1-2, with D possibly TRBD1 on 6 matching bases. The germline gives CDR1 MNHEY, CDR2 SMNVEV (reference sequence). Trimming stripped 5 bases from V and 2 bases from J, with 12 bases between. This CDR3 has 14 residues. CDR3 coding DNA: TGTGCCAGCAGTCCCCGGACAGAAAACTATGGCTACACCTTC. This encodes CASSPRTENYGYTF.

The CDR3 region is CASSYGLAGGTRSNEQFF. CDR3 coding DNA: TGTGCCAGCAGCTACGGACTAGCGGGGGGGACGAGATCCAATGAGCAGTTCTTC. The chain has TRBV11-2 and TRBJ2-1; the match to TRBD2 covers 15 bases. Germline-derived CDR1 and CDR2 are SGHAT and FQNNGV. V lost 4 bases to trimming and J lost 6 bases; unmatched junction nucleotides: 10. The CDR3 sequence is 18 residues long.

The chain employs TRBV7-9 and TRBJ1-2; D unresolved. Trimming took 5 bases from V and 6 from J, leaving 1 base between them. This CDR3 has 9 residues. CDR1 SEHNR and CDR2 FQNEAQ come from the germline V gene (reference sequence). CDR3 DNA sequence: TGTGCCAGCAGCGATGGCTACACCTTC. Its translation: CASSDGYTF.

The chain employs TRBV6-1 and TRBJ1-1, with D uncertain. Trimming took off 2 bases at V and 3 bases at J, with 4 bases between the two ends. Germline CDR1 MNHNS, CDR2 SASEGT. The CDR3 extends over 12 amino acids. CDR3 region: CASSESYTEAFF. CDR3 nucleotide sequence: TGTGCCAGCAGTGAAAGTTACACTGAAGCTTTCTTT.

The rearrangement uses TRBV19 and TRBJ2-3, with TRBD2 matching over 12 bases. V lost 3 bases to trimming and J lost 9 bases; unmatched junction nucleotides: 1. This CDR3 has 13 amino acids. CDR1 is LNHDA and CDR2 is SQIVND in the germline V gene (reference sequence). The DNA for the CDR3 is TGTGCCAGTAGTATCGGGACTAGCGGGACGCAGTATTTT. Translation gives CASSIGTSGTQYF.

The V and J genes are TRBV5-4 and TRBJ2-6; no clear D. The CDR3 length is 17 residues. Trimming stripped 1 base from V and 0 bases from J, with 11 bases between. Germline V gene lookup returns CDR1 SGHNT and CDR2 YYREEE (reference sequence). The chain's CDR3 is CASSLPARSSGANVLTF. The CDR3 nucleotides are TGTGCCAGCAGCTTGCCAGCAAGAAGCTCTGGGGCCAACGTCCTGACTTTC.

The chain couples TRBV6-5 to TRBJ2-7; the D is unclear. This CDR3 has 16 residues. Germline V lookup: CDR1 MNHEY, CDR2 SVGAGI. V was clipped by 2 bases and J by 0 bases, with 14 bases between them. The CDR3 DNA reads as TGTGCCAGCAGTTACCAAGTTGGCAGGCCCTCCTACGAGCAGTACTTC. Amino acids: CASSYQVGRPSYEQYF.

This chain links TRBV6-6 with TRBJ2-7; D unclear. Germline V lookup: CDR1 MNHNY, CDR2 SVGAGI (reference sequence). The ends were cut back, 0 bases at V and 4 bases at J, with 13 bases in the middle. This CDR3 comprises 15 residues. DNA of the CDR3: TGTGCCAGCAGTTACTCTGGGCAGGAAGAATACGAGCAGTACTTC. This codes for CASSYSGQEEYEQYF.

The chain uses TRBV10-3 and TRBJ2-7; 7 nucleotides align to TRBD1. Germline CDR1 is ENHRY and CDR2 is SYGVKD. The trim removed 2 bases at V and 2 bases at J, leaving 6 bases unmatched. This CDR3 has 15 amino acids. This CDR3 is CAISEAGTDPYEQYF. CDR3 bases: TGTGCCATCAGTGAGGCCGGGACAGACCCCTACGAGCAGTACTTC.

The V call is TRBV5-1, the J call TRBJ2-1; 9 bases are shared with TRBD1. The junction had 5 bases not matched to a gene; V was cut back by 2 bases and J by 8 bases. The CDR3 contains 14 residues. Germline V lookup: CDR1 SGHRS, CDR2 YFSETQ. This chain's CDR3 is CASSFGTGFDEQFF. The CDR3, as DNA: TGCGCCAGCAGCTTCGGGACAGGGTTTGATGAGCAGTTCTTC. Complete variable domain (other parts from reference TRBV5-1 and TRBJ2-1): KAGVTQTPRYLIKTRGQQVTLSCSPISGHRSVSWYQQTPGQGLQFLFEYFSETQRNKGNFPGRFSGRQFSNSRSEMNVSTLELGDSALYLCASSFGTGFDEQFFGPGTRLTVL.

The chain is built from TRBV28 and TRBJ2-5, with D perhaps matching TRBD1 (7 bases). V was clipped by 6 bases and J by 7 bases, with 21 bases between them. The CDR3 sequence is 15 residues long. The germline V gene has CDR1 MDHEN and CDR2 SYDVKM. The CDR3 DNA reads TGTGCCAGCAGATCGAGGACAGGCCCCGGGGGGACCCAGTACTTC. Its protein is CASRSRTGPGGTQYF.

The chain has TRBV11-2 and TRBJ1-6; no clear D gene. The V end was cut by 6 bases, the J end by 6 bases, with 12 bases between. The CDR3 covers 14 residues. Germline V gene sequence: CDR1 SGHAT, CDR2 FQNNGV. This chain's CDR3 is CASRDPGPNSPLHF. The CDR3 region has the DNA TGTGCCAGCAGAGATCCGGGCCCTAATTCACCCCTCCACTTT.

The genes are TRBV4-2 and TRBJ2-7; D ambiguous. CDR1 is LGHNA, CDR2 YNFKEQ, per germline. The CDR3 extends over 13 amino acids. Trimming pared 0 bases from V and 7 bases from J, leaving 10 bases between. CDR3 protein: CASSQESGGEQYF. DNA for the CDR3: TGTGCCAGCAGCCAAGAATCAGGCGGAGAGCAGTACTTC.

This chain connects TRBV4-3 to TRBJ2-1; no clear D. Germline CDR1 and CDR2: LGHNA and YSLEER. This CDR3 region has 17 residues. The germline V and J ends were trimmed by 3 bases and 0 bases, with 15 bases remaining between them. The CDR3 region is CASSQDPTRDSYNEQFF. The CDR3 DNA reads as TGCGCCAGCAGCCAGGACCCGACCCGAGACTCCTACAATGAGCAGTTCTTC.

The chain carries TRBV9 and TRBJ1-2; 10 nucleotides agree with TRBD1. There are 15 residues in the CDR3. Germline CDR1 and CDR2: SGDLS and YYNGEE. The trim removed 4 bases at V and 8 bases at J, leaving 11 bases unmatched. The CDR3 reads CASSHSGQGVVGYTF. The DNA for the CDR3 is TGTGCCAGCAGCCACTCCGGACAGGGGGTTGTCGGCTACACCTTC.

This sequence joins TRBV7-9 and TRBJ1-2; D is unclear. Germline V lookup: CDR1 SEHNR, CDR2 FQNEAQ (reference sequence). CDR3 length equals 12 residues. V was shortened by 5 bases and J by 11 bases, with 15 bases between the two germline ends. The CDR3 loop reads CASSAVSGLYTF. Written as DNA, the CDR3 is TGTGCCAGCAGCGCCGTTAGTGGTTTGTACACCTTC. Using reference TRBV7-9 and TRBJ1-2 for the parts outside the CDR3, the full variable domain is DTGVSQNPRHKITKRGQNVTFRCDPISEHNRLYWYRQTLGQGPEFLTYFQNEAQLEKSRLLSDRFSAERPKGSFSTLEIQRTEQGDSAMYLCASSAVSGLYTFGSGTRLTVV.

The chain employs TRBV27 and TRBJ2-1; 7 positions match TRBD2. Trimming at V came to 3 bases and at J to 0 bases, leaving 2 bases not matched to a gene. The germline gives CDR1 MNHEY, CDR2 SMNVEV (reference sequence). The CDR3 totals 15 residues. CDR3 loop: CASSLTSSSYNEQFF. Here the CDR3 DNA reads TGTGCCAGCAGTTTGACTAGCAGCTCCTACAATGAGCAGTTCTTC.

The CDR3 DNA follows: TGTGCCATCAGTGAGTCTAAGGGAGACACTGAAGCTTTCTTT. It translates to CAISESKGDTEAFF. The gene calls are TRBV10-3 and TRBJ1-1; D not certain. With 0 bases removed from V and 3 bases from J, the gap between germline ends came to 8 bases. Germline assignment: CDR1 ENHRY and CDR2 SYGVKD. The CDR3 spans 14 residues.

This chain links TRBV25-1 with TRBJ1-2; D is possibly TRBD1 (6 bases). Per germline, CDR1 MGHDK and CDR2 SYGVNS. The CDR3 is made up of 13 amino acids. V was cut by 6 bases and J by 8 bases, with 16 bases left in between. In DNA, the CDR3 is TGTGCCAGCAGAGGACAGTCCTGGAAAGGCTACACCTTC. Translated, it gives CASRGQSWKGYTF.

The J gene is TRBJ2-3, the V gene TRBV27; the D is unclear. The V end was cut by 5 bases, the J end by 7 bases, with 10 bases between. This CDR3 region has 12 residues. Germline loops: CDR1 MNHEY, CDR2 SMNVEV (reference sequence). The CDR3 reads CASSHDINTQYF. CDR3 nucleotides: TGTGCCAGCAGTCACGACATCAATACGCAGTATTTT.

In DNA form, the CDR3 reads TGTGCCAGCAGCTTAGCCGGGGCTTTCGGGACTTACGTCCAAGAGACCCAGTACTTC. Translation: CASSLAGAFGTYVQETQYF. V gene TRBV7-2 combines with J gene TRBJ2-5; possible D gene TRBD2, 6 bases. This CDR3 has 19 residues. V lost 0 bases, J lost 1 base, and 21 bases lay in between. Germline V gene sequence: CDR1 SGHTA, CDR2 FQGNSA.